These 3 T cell receptor beta chains were all obtained from the same sample, sequenced in a study of CD8 T cells in Susac syndrome (dated by TCRdb to between 2019 and 2020). The protocol used for the library was the immunoSEQ multiplex PCR assay. RNA was extracted using the RNeasy kit, and about 0.45 to 1 microgram was reverse transcribed with random hexamers. TCRdb passed the public sequencing reads through fastp at Q25 and MiXCR, retaining productive beta sequences. Each CDR3 protein gets just one entry, which takes the most common genes and DNA from the rows behind it. The table for this sample lists around 71,000 distinct CDR3 sequences; 96% of them were counted only once. Of the sample, 0.11% falls within the top ten clones. The sequencing sample was made of CD4+ T cells from PBMCs. These receptors originate from a human donor with multiple sclerosis.

Notes on this clonotype: Compared with germline, one end of the junction differs, possibly owing to a read error. The gene calls are TRBV7-7 and TRBJ2-5; tentative D call: TRBD2 (6 bases). There are 13 residues in the CDR3. Per the germline V gene, CDR1 is SSHAT and CDR2 is FNYEAQ (reference sequence). This CDR3 is CASSLGAGETQYF. DNA for the CDR3: TGTGCTAGCAGCTTGGGAGCGGGAGAGACCCAGTACTTC.

The V and J genes are TRBV10-2 and TRBJ2-5; D could derive from TRBD1 or TRBD2 (5 bases each). CDR3 length equals 14 residues. Germline V CDR1 and CDR2: WSHSY, SAAADI. Between the trimmed V and J ends, which lost 3 bases and 9 bases, there was a span of 17 bases. The CDR3 sequence: CASSEFGGVGAQYF. The CDR3 DNA follows: TGCGCCAGCAGTGAATTTGGGGGAGTGGGGGCCCAGTACTTC.

This clonotype was detected only once. The gene calls are TRBV20-1 and TRBJ1-4, with a weak D call TRBD1 (6 bases). Germline CDR1 DFQATT, CDR2 SNEGSKA (reference sequence). The CDR3 length is 14 residues. Trimming removed 6 bases from V and 8 bases from J, with 19 bases in between. CDR3 protein: CSATLTGAPEKLFF. The DNA of the CDR3 is TGCAGTGCCACCCTGACGGGGGCACCAGAAAAACTGTTTTTT.